Included here is one T cell receptor (beta chain) sequence, with context. The sample is drawn from a study of blood T cell repertoires in COVID-19. Profiled with immunoSEQ multiplex PCR; TCRdb holds only in-frame clones, not every one. The sample yields some 16,000 clones, around 90% seen once. There are 14 residues in the CDR3. The germline V and J ends were trimmed by 1 base and 7 bases, with 8 bases remaining between them. Per the germline V gene, CDR1 is SGHTA and CDR2 is FQGTGA. The sequenced sample was peripheral blood. This TCR was recovered from a human donor in a cohort sampled during active COVID-19. The chain combines TRBV7-3 with TRBJ1-6; D call uncertain. CDR3 protein: CASSLMAGNSPLHF. In DNA form, the CDR3 reads TGTGCCAGCAGCTTAATGGCGGGGAATTCACCCCTCCACTTT.